What follows are 11 T cell receptor beta chains derived from one specimen sequenced in a study of Ad26.COV2.S vaccination and SARS-CoV-2 variants. Here immunoSEQ multiplex PCR was the method, and the copy in TCRdb shows in-frame clones only, minus some. This table holds about half a million clones, around 89% found once. This sample's treatment: about 20 received Ad26.COV2.S at low or high dose, single or two shots; a few received placebo; per-sample allocation not given. Collection of the samples took place on day 63 after the first injection of vaccine or placebo. The sequencing used peripheral blood, collected in a trial of Ad26.COV2.S vaccine versus placebo. These receptors all stem from a person aged 18-60 years who received the Ad26.COV2.S COVID-19 vaccine or a placebo.

This chain links TRBV10-2 with TRBJ1-5; no firm D call. Deletions cut 3 bases from V and 6 bases from J, with 12 bases between. The CDR3 length is 14 residues. CDR1 is WSHSY and CDR2 is SAAADI in the germline V gene. The CDR3 spells CASSDRQAAQPQHF. The CDR3 DNA follows: TGCGCCAGCAGTGACCGTCAGGCTGCTCAGCCCCAGCATTTT.

This clone was counted only a few times. The chain joins TRBV13 to TRBJ1-5, with D perhaps matching TRBD1 (5 bases). V gave up 5 bases and J gave up 5 bases, with 16 bases separating them. The CDR3 length is 15 residues. Germline CDR1 reads PRHDT; CDR2 reads FYEKMQ (reference sequence). CDR3 DNA: TGTGCCAGCAGCCTCGGGACGGGATTTGATCAGCCCCAGCATTTT. This codes for CASSLGTGFDQPQHF.

The chain combines TRBV19 with TRBJ2-5, with D possibly being TRBD1 (6 bases). The V end lost 3 bases, the J end lost 5 bases, and 16 bases lay between the germline ends. The CDR3 spans 15 residues. Per the germline V gene, CDR1 is LNHDA and CDR2 is SQIVND (reference sequence). The CDR3 DNA is TGTGCCAGTAGTATCTGGATGGCAGGGGAGGAGACCCAGTACTTC. The encoded protein is CASSIWMAGEETQYF.

The chain has TRBV6-5 and TRBJ1-4; 11 bases are a match to TRBD1. This CDR3 comprises 15 residues. Germline V gene lookup returns CDR1 MNHEY and CDR2 SVGAGI. V lost 6 bases to trimming and J lost 6 bases; unmatched junction nucleotides: 6. The chain's CDR3 is CASSRWGQGDEKLFF. The CDR3 DNA sequence: TGTGCCAGCAGCCGATGGGGACAGGGGGATGAAAAACTGTTTTTT.

The V gene is TRBV6-5, the J gene TRBJ1-5; a possible D gene is TRBD1 (6 bases). CDR3 length: 15 residues. Germline V lookup: CDR1 MNHEY, CDR2 SVGAGI. V lost 2 bases to trimming and J lost 3 bases, with 11 bases between them. CDR3 residues: CASSYKGGNNQPQHF. The CDR3 DNA is TGTGCCAGCAGTTACAAGGGGGGAAACAATCAGCCCCAGCATTTT.

For the CDR3, the DNA is TGTGCCAGCAGCGTAGTTTCGGGCGGTTATGAGCAGTTCTTC. It yields the protein CASSVVSGGYEQFF. The chain uses TRBV9 and TRBJ2-1; no firm D call. The V gene's germline CDR1 is SGDLS and CDR2 YYNGEE. This CDR3 is built from 14 residues. Trimming pared 0 bases from V and 8 bases from J, leaving 12 bases between.

The V and J genes are TRBV4-2 and TRBJ1-2; D is undetermined. Germline V lookup: CDR1 LGHNA, CDR2 YNFKEQ. The CDR3 has 13 residues. The ends were cut back, 1 base at V and 7 bases at J, with 10 bases in the middle. The CDR3: CASSQGATSGYTF. DNA of the CDR3: TGTGCCAGCAGCCAAGGGGCGACTAGTGGCTACACCTTC.

The gene calls are TRBV28 and TRBJ2-5, with D maybe TRBD1 (6 bases). V lost 7 bases and J 7 bases, leaving 13 bases between the germline ends. The CDR3 is 12 amino acids. The germline V gene encodes CDR1 MDHEN and CDR2 SYDVKM. CDR3 nucleotide sequence: TGTGCCAGCACTTTTAGGGGGTCGACCCAGTACTTC. Translated: CASTFRGSTQYF.

The chain couples TRBV28 to TRBJ2-2; 7 positions agree with TRBD1. The CDR3 length is 15 residues. The germline gives CDR1 MDHEN, CDR2 SYDVKM. V shed 6 bases and J 7 bases; nucleotides not matched to a gene: 11. The CDR3 loop is CASRQPRRQGGELFF. The CDR3, as DNA: TGTGCCAGCAGGCAGCCCAGAAGACAGGGCGGGGAGCTGTTTTTT.

The chain joins TRBV28 to TRBJ1-5; D is unclear. The CDR3 loop spans 16 amino acids. CDR1 and CDR2 from the germline V gene are MDHEN and SYDVKM. Deletions cut 6 bases from V and 2 bases from J, with 17 bases between. CDR3 coding DNA: TGTGCCAGCAGCCCCGGGCCTACCTCGGGCAATCAGCCCCAGCATTTT. It encodes CASSPGPTSGNQPQHF.

As concerns this clone: Its ends do not fully match the called genes, so a read error is possible. V is TRBV5-1 and J is TRBJ2-7; no clear D gene. The CDR3 covers 8 residues. Germline-derived CDR1 and CDR2 are SGHRS and YFSETQ. CDR3 DNA sequence: TGCGCCAGCGAATCCAACCTATTC. It specifies CASESNLF.